This T cell receptor (beta chain) appears in the sequencing data of a study of blood T cell repertoires in COVID-19. Assay: immunoSEQ multiplex PCR; the TCRdb copy retains only in-frame clones and omits some. The sample contains 100,000 to 150,000 clones, about 72% of which appear only once. The CDR3 covers 16 residues. With 2 bases clipped from V and 7 bases from J, the junction kept 8 bases outside the gene matches. Germline CDR1 MNHEY, CDR2 SVGAGI. The chain has TRBV6-5 and TRBJ2-1, with 10 bases identical to TRBD2. Sequencing was done on a sample of peripheral blood. The TCR sequence derives from a woman aged 70-85 years with acute or convalescent COVID-19. Here the CDR3 DNA reads TGTGCCAGCAGTTACGCTTCTAGCGGGAGTTATAATGAGCAGTTCTTC. Amino acid sequence: CASSYASSGSYNEQFF.